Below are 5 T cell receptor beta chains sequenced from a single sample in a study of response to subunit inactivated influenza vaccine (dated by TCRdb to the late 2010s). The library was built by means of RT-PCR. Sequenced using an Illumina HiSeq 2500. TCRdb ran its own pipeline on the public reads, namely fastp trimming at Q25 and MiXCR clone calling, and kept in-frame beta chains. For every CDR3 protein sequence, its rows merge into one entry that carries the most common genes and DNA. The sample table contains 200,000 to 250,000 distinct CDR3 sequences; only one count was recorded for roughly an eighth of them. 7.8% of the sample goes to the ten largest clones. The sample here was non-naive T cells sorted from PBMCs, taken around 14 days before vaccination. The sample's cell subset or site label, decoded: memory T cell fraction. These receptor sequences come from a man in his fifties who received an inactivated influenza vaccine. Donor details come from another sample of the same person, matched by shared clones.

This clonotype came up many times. The CDR3: CSAQERPVGTDTQYF. The CDR3, as DNA: TGCAGCGCCCAGGAGCGTCCCGTGGGCACAGATACGCAGTATTTT. This chain joins TRBV29-1 and TRBJ2-3, with D unresolved. Trimming pared 7 bases from V and 1 base from J, leaving 18 bases between. This CDR3 region has 15 residues. Germline CDR1 is SQVTM and CDR2 is ANQGSEA.

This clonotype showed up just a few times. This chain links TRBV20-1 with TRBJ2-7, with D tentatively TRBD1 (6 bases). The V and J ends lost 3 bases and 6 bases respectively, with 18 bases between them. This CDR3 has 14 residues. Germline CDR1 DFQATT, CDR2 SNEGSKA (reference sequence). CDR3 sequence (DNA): TGCAGTGCTAGGAACCCGGGACACCGGCGCGAGCAGTACTTC. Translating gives CSARNPGHRREQYF.

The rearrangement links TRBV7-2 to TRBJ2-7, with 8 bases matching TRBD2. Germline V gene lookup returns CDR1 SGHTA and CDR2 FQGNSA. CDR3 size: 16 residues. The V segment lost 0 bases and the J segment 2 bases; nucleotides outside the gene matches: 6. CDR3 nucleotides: TGTGCCAGCAGCTTAGCTGTCGGAGCGGGAGCCTACGAGCAGTACTTC. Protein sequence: CASSLAVGAGAYEQYF.

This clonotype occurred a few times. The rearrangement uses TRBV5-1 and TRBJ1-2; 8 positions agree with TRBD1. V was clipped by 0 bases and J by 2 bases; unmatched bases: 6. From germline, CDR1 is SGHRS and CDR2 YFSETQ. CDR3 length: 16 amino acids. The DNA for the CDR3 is TGCGCCAGCAGCTTGGGGGACAGGAGTTCAAACTATGGCTACACCTTC. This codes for CASSLGDRSSNYGYTF. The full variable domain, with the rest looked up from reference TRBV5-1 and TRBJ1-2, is KAGVTQTPRYLIKTRGQQVTLSCSPISGHRSVSWYQQTPGQGLQFLFEYFSETQRNKGNFPGRFSGRQFSNSRSEMNVSTLELGDSALYLCASSLGDRSSNYGYTFGSGTRLTVV.

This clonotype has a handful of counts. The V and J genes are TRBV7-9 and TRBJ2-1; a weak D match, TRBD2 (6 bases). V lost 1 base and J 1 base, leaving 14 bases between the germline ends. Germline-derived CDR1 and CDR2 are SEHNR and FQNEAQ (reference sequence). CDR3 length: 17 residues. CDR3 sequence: CASSLVRGSLSYNEQFF. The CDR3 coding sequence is TGTGCCAGCAGCTTAGTCCGGGGGTCCCTTTCCTACAATGAGCAGTTCTTC.